These 13 T cell receptor beta chains originate from one sample sequenced in a study of identifying expanded T cells in peripheral blood. The repertoire was sequenced with immunoSEQ multiplex PCR; TCRdb's copy has only in-frame clones and lacks some. The sample has approximately 100,000 clones, about 87% seen once; the top ten hold around 3.6%. Sequencing was done on a sample of blood. All receptors derive from a person between 18 and 75 years old in good health.

The chain is built from TRBV28 and TRBJ2-1; TRBD2 agrees at 9 bases. Germline CDR1 reads MDHEN; CDR2 reads SYDVKM. CDR3 length: 14 residues. V was pared by 4 bases and J by 8 bases, with 6 bases of the junction left unmatched. The CDR3 spells CASSWAGGVDEQFF. As DNA, the CDR3 is TGTGCCAGCAGTTGGGCGGGAGGGGTGGATGAGCAGTTCTTC.

The chain links TRBV7-9 to TRBJ2-1, with 7 bases that match TRBD2. Unmatched junction bases numbered 10, after V lost 7 bases and J lost 4 bases. The length of the CDR3 is 15 residues. The germline V gene encodes CDR1 SEHNR and CDR2 FQNEAQ (reference sequence). Written as DNA, the CDR3 is TGTGCCAGCATCTGGGAGGGAGGAAAATACAATGAGCAGTTCTTC. Its translation is CASIWEGGKYNEQFF.

The CDR3 sequence: CASSGDRGTGRQETQYF. CDR3 nucleotides: TGCGCCAGCAGTGGGGACAGGGGGACGGGCAGGCAAGAGACCCAGTACTTC. V gene TRBV23-1 combines with J gene TRBJ2-5; 11 nucleotides match TRBD1. TRBV23-1 is flagged as an ORF with uncertain function. Germline trimming cut 5 bases from V and 2 bases from J; bases unmatched to any gene: 10. The CDR3 consists of 17 residues.

CDR3 region: CASRGTRGRYGYTF. CDR3 nucleotides: TGTGCCAGCAGGGGCACCCGAGGCCGTTATGGCTACACCTTC. The rearrangement joins TRBV2 to TRBJ1-2; D ambiguous. Germline-derived CDR1 and CDR2 are SNHLY and FYNNEI. Trimming cost V 6 bases and J 5 bases, with 16 bases left between them. The CDR3 has 14 residues.

The rearrangement links TRBV14 to TRBJ1-2; D call uncertain. V was pared by 1 base and J by 3 bases, with 9 bases between. Germline CDR1 is SGHDN and CDR2 is FVKESK. CDR3 length: 14 amino acids. The chain's CDR3 is CASSQVGRDYGYTF. The CDR3 DNA is TGTGCCAGCAGCCAAGTAGGCAGAGACTATGGCTACACCTTC.

The chain is built from TRBV6-5 and TRBJ2-7; 7 positions agree with TRBD1. V trimming: 0 bases; J trimming: 6 bases; junction bases outside the gene matches: 5. Germline CDR1 MNHEY, CDR2 SVGAGI. This CDR3 comprises 14 residues. For the CDR3, the DNA is TGTGCCAGCAGTTACTCCTCGACAGGGCCCGAGCAGTACTTC. Protein: CASSYSSTGPEQYF.

As regards this clone: In the same sample, other DNA sequences code for this CDR3. The chain joins TRBV18 to TRBJ1-2, with D hard to call. CDR1 is KGHSH, CDR2 LQKENI, per germline. The CDR3 runs to 13 residues. V was clipped by 2 bases and J by 4 bases, with 8 bases between them. CDR3 coding DNA: TGTGCCAGCTCACCAGGGGAGGGCTATGGCTACACCTTC. Translation gives CASSPGEGYGYTF. Full variable domain (missing parts from reference TRBV18 and TRBJ1-2): NAGVMQNPRHLVRRRGQEARLRCSPMKGHSHVYWYRQLPEEGLKFMVYLQKENIIDESGMPKERFSAEFPKEGPSILRIQQVVRGDSAAYFCASSPGEGYGYTFGSGTRLTVV.

This clone was seen a handful of times. The chain has TRBV5-5 and TRBJ1-2; perhaps TRBD1 as D (5 bases). CDR1 and CDR2 (germline): SGHKS, YYEKEE (reference sequence). The CDR3 contains 15 residues. V was trimmed by 4 bases and J by 8 bases, leaving 21 bases between them. CDR3 bases: TGTGCCAGCAGCCAAGAGTCGGGCAGGGTGTCAGGCTACACCTTC. This encodes CASSQESGRVSGYTF.

J is TRBJ1-1 and V is TRBV28, with unresolved D. Germline values: CDR1 MDHEN, CDR2 SYDVKM. Between the trimmed V and J ends, which lost 2 bases and 2 bases, there was a span of 6 bases. The CDR3 runs 13 residues. CDR3 loop: CASSLGRNTEAFF. CDR3 DNA: TGTGCCAGCAGTTTAGGACGAAACACTGAAGCTTTCTTT.

The chain joins TRBV7-9 to TRBJ1-5; TRBD1 agrees at 9 bases. J gave up 4 bases and V 5 bases, and 3 bases lay outside the gene matches. This CDR3 has 14 residues. Looked up from germline, CDR1 is SEHNR and CDR2 is FQNEAQ (reference sequence). CDR3 sequence (DNA): TGTGCCAGCAGCCGCGGGACAGGGAATCAGCCCCAGCATTTT. The encoded protein is CASSRGTGNQPQHF.

This rearrangement joins TRBV28 to TRBJ2-7; D remains unclear. The germline gives CDR1 MDHEN, CDR2 SYDVKM. V lost 4 bases and J 2 bases, leaving 12 bases between the germline ends. This CDR3 comprises 14 residues. CDR3 sequence reads: CASSSFAEAYEQYF. Here the CDR3 DNA reads TGTGCCAGCAGTTCCTTTGCGGAAGCCTACGAGCAGTACTTC.

The rearrangement links TRBV28 to TRBJ2-2; 9 bases are shared with TRBD2. CDR1 and CDR2 from the germline V gene are MDHEN and SYDVKM. V gave up 5 bases and J gave up 9 bases; unmatched junction bases: 13. CDR3 length: 16 residues. CDR3 protein: CASSPRGSGSSWELFF. CDR3 nucleotides: TGTGCCAGCAGTCCTCGTGGTAGCGGGAGTAGCTGGGAGCTGTTTTTT.

This clone was seen only once. The chain recombines TRBV20-1 with TRBJ2-1; D gene unclear. Trimming removed 4 bases at V and 6 bases at J, with 7 bases between. CDR1 is DFQATT and CDR2 is SNEGSKA in the germline V gene (reference sequence). The CDR3 has 11 amino acids. The CDR3 DNA follows: TGCAGTGCTACCGAAATCAATGAGCAGTTCTTC. Translating gives CSATEINEQFF.